Sequencing of this TCR beta chain was carried out in a study of preoperative IRX-2 immunotherapy in early breast cancer. This clone was seen only once. The length of the CDR3 is 12 residues. Trimming took 3 bases from V and 7 from J, leaving 9 bases between them. CDR1 is SNHLY and CDR2 is FYNNEI in the germline V gene. Treatment noted: preoperative locoregional IRX-2 cytokine immunotherapy. This phase Ib study tested locoregional IRX-2 cytokine immunotherapy given before surgery. Some clones are missing from TCRdb's copy, which holds only in-frame ones; the method was immunoSEQ multiplex PCR. The sample contains under 15,000 clones, roughly 88% of which appear only once.

The TCR originated in a human donor with breast cancer. Sample collection occurred from a patient treated with IRX-2 immunotherapy. The chain combines TRBV2 with TRBJ1-2, with D perhaps matching TRBD1 (5 bases). The CDR3 DNA reads as TGTGCCAGCAGTGAGGACCAGGGTGGCTACACCTTC. Translating gives CASSEDQGGYTF.